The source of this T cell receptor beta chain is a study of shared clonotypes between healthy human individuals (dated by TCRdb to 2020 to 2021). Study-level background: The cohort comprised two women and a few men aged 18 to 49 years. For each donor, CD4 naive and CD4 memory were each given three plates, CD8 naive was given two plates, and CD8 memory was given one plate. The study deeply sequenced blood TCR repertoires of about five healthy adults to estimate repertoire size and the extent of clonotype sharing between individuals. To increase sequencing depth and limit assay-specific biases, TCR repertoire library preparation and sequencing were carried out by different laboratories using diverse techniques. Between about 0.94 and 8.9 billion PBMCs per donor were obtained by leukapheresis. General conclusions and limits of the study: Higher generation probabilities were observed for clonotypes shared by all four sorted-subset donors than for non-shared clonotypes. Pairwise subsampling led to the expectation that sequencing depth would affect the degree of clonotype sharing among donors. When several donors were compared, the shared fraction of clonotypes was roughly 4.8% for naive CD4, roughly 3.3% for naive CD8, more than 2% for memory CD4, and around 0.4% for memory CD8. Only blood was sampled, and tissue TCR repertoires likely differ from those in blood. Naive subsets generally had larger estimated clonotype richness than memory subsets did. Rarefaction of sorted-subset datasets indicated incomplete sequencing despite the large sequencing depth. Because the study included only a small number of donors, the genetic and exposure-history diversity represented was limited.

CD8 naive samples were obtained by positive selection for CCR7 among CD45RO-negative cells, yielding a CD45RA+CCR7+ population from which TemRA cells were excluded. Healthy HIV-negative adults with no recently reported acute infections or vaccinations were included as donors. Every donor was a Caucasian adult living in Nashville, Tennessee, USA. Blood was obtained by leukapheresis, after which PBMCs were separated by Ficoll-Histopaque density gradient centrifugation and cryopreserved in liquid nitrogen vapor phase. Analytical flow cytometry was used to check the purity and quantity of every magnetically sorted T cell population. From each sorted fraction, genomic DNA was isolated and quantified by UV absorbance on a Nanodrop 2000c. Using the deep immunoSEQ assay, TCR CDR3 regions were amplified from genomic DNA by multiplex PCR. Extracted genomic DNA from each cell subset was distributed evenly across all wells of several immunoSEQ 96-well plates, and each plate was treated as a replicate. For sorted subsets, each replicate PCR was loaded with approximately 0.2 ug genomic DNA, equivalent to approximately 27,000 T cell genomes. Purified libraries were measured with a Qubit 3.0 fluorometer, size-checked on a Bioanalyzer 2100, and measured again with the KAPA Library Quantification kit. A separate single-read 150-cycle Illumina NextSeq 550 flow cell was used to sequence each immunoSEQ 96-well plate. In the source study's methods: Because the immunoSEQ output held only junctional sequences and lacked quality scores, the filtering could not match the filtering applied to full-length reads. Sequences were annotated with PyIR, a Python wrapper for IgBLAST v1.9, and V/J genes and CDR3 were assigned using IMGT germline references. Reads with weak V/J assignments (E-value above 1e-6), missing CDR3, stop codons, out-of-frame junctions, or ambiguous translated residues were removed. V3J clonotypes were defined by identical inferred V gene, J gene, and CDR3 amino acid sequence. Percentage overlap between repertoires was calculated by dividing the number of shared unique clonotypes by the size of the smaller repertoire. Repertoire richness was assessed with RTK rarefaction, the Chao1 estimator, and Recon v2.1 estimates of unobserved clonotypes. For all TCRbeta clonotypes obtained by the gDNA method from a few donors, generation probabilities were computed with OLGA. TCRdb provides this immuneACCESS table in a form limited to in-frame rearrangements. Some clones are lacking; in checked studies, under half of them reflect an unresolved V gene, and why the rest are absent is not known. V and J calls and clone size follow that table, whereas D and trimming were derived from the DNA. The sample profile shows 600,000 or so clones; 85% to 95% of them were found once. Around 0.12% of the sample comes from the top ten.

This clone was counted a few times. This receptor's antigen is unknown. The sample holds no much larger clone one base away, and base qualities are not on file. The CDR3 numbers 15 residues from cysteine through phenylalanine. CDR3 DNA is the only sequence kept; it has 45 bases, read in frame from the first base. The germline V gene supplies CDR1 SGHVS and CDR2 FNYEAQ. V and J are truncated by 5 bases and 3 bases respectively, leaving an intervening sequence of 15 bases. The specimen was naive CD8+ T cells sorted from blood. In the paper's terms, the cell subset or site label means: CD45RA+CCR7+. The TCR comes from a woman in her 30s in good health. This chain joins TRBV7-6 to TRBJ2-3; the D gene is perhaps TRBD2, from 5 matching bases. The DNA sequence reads TGTGCCAGCAGCCCCGGGCCTCCGGGAACAGATACGCAGTATTTT. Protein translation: CASSPGPPGTDTQYF.